The 8 T cell receptor beta chains listed next were all sequenced from one sample in a study of T-cell reconstitution after alpha-beta-depleted transplantation in children (dated by TCRdb to 2016 to 2017). The library was prepared using PCR. The reads were generated on an Illumina HiSeq 2500. To normalize quantification of the TCRbeta repertoire, the TCR libraries were built with molecular barcoding that relied on unique molecular identifiers. TCRdb applied fastp at Q25 and MiXCR to the public reads, then kept only in-frame beta chains. A single entry per CDR3 protein holds the most common genes and DNA from its merged rows. The sample includes 200,000 to 250,000 distinct CDR3 sequences, with around 12% observed a single time. Approximately 2.4% of the sample goes to the ten largest clones. This sample comprised PBMCs from the stem cell graft donor, obtained from the stem cell graft. The receptors originated from a human donor who donated a stem cell graft to a child with acute lymphoblastic leukemia.

There are many counts of this clonotype. The chain combines TRBV28 with TRBJ2-7, with TRBD2 matching over 11 bases. Germline V gene lookup returns CDR1 MDHEN and CDR2 SYDVKM. The CDR3 has 15 residues. The V and J ends lost 5 bases and 4 bases, in that order; junction bases with no gene match: 7. The CDR3 here is CASSPRLAGPYEQYF. The CDR3 DNA reads TGTGCCAGCAGTCCGCGACTAGCGGGACCGTACGAGCAGTACTTC.

This clonotype was recorded at least ten times. This chain links TRBV7-2 with TRBJ2-1; TRBD2 matches 12 bases. The CDR3 runs 16 residues. Germline CDR1 is SGHTA and CDR2 is FQGNSA. With 5 bases clipped from V and 5 bases from J, the junction kept 7 bases outside the gene matches. CDR3 sequence: CASSPTSGRSDNEQFF. The CDR3 DNA sequence: TGTGCCAGCAGCCCTACTAGCGGGAGGTCGGACAATGAGCAGTTCTTC.

This clonotype has ten or more counts. The chain couples TRBV19 to TRBJ2-1, with no clear D. This CDR3 has 14 amino acids. V gave up 2 bases and J gave up 7 bases, with 12 bases separating them. Germline V gene sequence: CDR1 LNHDA, CDR2 SQIVND (reference sequence). The CDR3 protein is CASSINGRANEQFF. The CDR3 bases are TGTGCCAGTAGTATAAACGGCCGTGCGAATGAGCAGTTCTTC.

This clonotype was counted ten times or more. This chain connects TRBV10-3 to TRBJ1-4; TRBD1 might be the D (5 bases). V shed 10 bases and J shed 0 bases, with 18 bases lying between them. The CDR3 totals 16 residues. CDR1 and CDR2 from the germline V gene are ENHRY and SYGVKD. The CDR3 DNA is TGTGCCACCAGGGACCTCACTGGGCCAACTAATGAAAAACTGTTTTTT. Translation gives CATRDLTGPTNEKLFF.

Regarding this clonotype: A much bigger clone sits one base away, suggesting this may be a read error. This sequence joins TRBV29-1 and TRBJ2-2, with D uncertain. The V end was cut by 2 bases, the J end by 1 base, with 2 bases between. The CDR3 is made up of 12 amino acids. Looked up from germline, CDR1 is SQVTM and CDR2 is ANQGSEA. As DNA, the CDR3 is TGCAGCGTTGAATGGAACACCGGGGAGCTGTTTTTT. Its protein product is CSVEWNTGELFF.

This clonotype showed up many times. This chain connects TRBV29-1 to TRBJ2-3; the match to TRBD1 covers 8 bases. Germline CDR1 reads SQVTM; CDR2 reads ANQGSEA. J was trimmed by 3 bases and V by 7 bases; bases with no gene match: 12. The CDR3 has 15 residues. This CDR3 reads CSAWVRQGMTDTQYF. The DNA of the CDR3 is TGCAGCGCCTGGGTGAGACAGGGGATGACAGATACGCAGTATTTT.

Many counts were recorded for this clonotype. The J gene is TRBJ2-7, the V gene TRBV5-1; the D is unclear. CDR1 and CDR2 (germline): SGHRS, YFSETQ. The ends were cut back, 0 bases at V and 7 bases at J, with 14 bases in the middle. The CDR3 consists of 14 residues. CDR3 DNA sequence: TGCGCCAGCAGCTTGGACGGGTCTAAGCGAGAGCAGTACTTC. It translates to CASSLDGSKREQYF.

This clonotype has at least ten counts. The gene calls are TRBV12-3 or TRBV12-4 and TRBJ2-1, with D perhaps matching TRBD2 (5 bases). The CDR3 is made up of 16 amino acids. Trimming took off 5 bases at V and 6 bases at J, with 20 bases between the two ends. The CDR3 is CASSPTGPDRGNEQFF. In DNA, the CDR3 is TGTGCCAGCAGTCCAACCGGGCCTGACCGGGGCAATGAGCAGTTCTTC.